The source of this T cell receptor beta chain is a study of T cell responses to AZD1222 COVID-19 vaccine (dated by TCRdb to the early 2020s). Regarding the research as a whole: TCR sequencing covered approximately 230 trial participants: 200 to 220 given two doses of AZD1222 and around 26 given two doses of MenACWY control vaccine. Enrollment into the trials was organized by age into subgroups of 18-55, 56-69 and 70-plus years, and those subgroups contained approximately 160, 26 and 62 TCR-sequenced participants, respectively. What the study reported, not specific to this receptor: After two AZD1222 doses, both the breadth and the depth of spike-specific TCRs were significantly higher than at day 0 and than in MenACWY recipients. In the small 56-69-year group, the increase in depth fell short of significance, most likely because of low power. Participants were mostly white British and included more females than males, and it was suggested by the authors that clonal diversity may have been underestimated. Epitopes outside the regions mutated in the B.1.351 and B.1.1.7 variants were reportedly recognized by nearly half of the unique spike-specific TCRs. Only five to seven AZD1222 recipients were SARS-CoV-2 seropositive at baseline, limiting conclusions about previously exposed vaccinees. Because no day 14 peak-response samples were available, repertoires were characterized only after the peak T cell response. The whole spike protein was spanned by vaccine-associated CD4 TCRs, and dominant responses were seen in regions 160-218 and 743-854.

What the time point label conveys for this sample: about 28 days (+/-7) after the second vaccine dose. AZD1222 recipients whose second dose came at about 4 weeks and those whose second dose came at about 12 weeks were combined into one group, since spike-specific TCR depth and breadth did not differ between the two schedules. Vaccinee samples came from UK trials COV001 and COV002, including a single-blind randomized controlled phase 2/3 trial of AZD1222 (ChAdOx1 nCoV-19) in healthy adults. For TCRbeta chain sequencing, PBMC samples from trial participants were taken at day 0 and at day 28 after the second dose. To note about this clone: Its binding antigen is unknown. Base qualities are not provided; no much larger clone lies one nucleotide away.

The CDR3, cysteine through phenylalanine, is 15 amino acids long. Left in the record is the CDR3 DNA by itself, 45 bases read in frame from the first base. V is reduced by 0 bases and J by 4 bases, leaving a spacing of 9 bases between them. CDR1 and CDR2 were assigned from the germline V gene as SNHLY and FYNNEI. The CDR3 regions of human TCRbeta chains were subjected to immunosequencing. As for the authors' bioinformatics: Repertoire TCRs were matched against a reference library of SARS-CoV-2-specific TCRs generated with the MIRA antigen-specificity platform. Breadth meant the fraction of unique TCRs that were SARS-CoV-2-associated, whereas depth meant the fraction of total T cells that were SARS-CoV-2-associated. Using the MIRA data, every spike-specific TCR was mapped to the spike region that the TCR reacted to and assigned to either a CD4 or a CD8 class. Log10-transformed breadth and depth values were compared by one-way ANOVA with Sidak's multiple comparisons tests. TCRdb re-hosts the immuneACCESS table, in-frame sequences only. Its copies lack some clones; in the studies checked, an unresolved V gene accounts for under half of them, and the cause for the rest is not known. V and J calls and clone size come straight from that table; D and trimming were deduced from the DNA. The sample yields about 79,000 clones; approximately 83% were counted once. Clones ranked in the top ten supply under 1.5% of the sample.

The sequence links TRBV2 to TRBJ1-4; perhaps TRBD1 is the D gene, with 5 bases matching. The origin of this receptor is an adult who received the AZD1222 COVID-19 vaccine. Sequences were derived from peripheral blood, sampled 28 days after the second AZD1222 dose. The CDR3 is CASSEAAGLNEKLFF. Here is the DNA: TGTGCCAGCAGTGAAGCAGCAGGGCTTAATGAAAAACTGTTTTTT.